A few counts support the clone carrying this T cell receptor (beta chain). The antigen remains undetermined. Each CDR3 protein is one row after TCRdb ran MiXCR on the reads. The sample consists of 830,000 or so distinct CDR3 sequences, around a third of them appearing once. Trimming at V came to 5 bases and at J to 5 bases, leaving 7 bases not matched to a gene. CDR3 length: 15 residues. Germline CDR1 and CDR2: MNHEY and SVGAGI. This specimen belongs to a study of T cell repertoires in cytomegalovirus infection. Whole-study findings and limits: Carriers of CMV and the relevant HLA type were discriminated by public TCR beta frequency.

This chain connects TRBV6-5 to TRBJ2-1; 9 bases align to TRBD1. This receptor was obtained from a human donor in good health (CMV status not recorded). Some clones in this sample may be carry-over from other donors' samples. Material: cultured CD8+ T cells from PBMCs, obtained from culture after CMV antigen stimulation. The CDR3 spells CASSETGGRNNEQFF. CDR3 nucleotide sequence: TGTGCCAGCAGTGAAACAGGGGGCAGGAACAATGAGCAGTTCTTC.